The clone carrying this T cell receptor (beta chain) was counted a few times. In germline, CDR1 is KGHSH, CDR2 LQKENI. This CDR3 has 15 residues. Trimming at V came to 8 bases and at J to 8 bases, leaving 10 bases not matched to a gene. Per the original methods: Estimates of nucleated cell counts were drawn from the amplification of reference gene primers. Profiling relied on immunoSEQ multiplex PCR, and the TCRdb table lists in-frame clones only, not all of them. V, J and clone size were drawn from that table, and D and trimming were deduced from the DNA. The data hold under 90,000 clones, with roughly 91% observed a single time. This sample stems from a study of blood T cell repertoires in COVID-19. For the study at large: Samples came from the United States, Italy and Spain, spanning acute and convalescent COVID-19. PBMCs, B-cell-depleted T cells, or T cells were the source of the cDNA or gDNA that made up the material.

Followed longitudinally, the Seattle patients had been enrolled during active infection. This TCR was recovered from a man aged 35 to 55 with COVID-19, enrolled during active disease. The rearrangement uses TRBV18 and TRBJ2-1, with 12 bases matching TRBD1. The sample taken for sequencing was peripheral blood. This CDR3 is CASASGGTGGDEQFF. The CDR3 bases are TGTGCCAGCGCGAGCGGTGGGACAGGGGGCGATGAGCAGTTCTTC.